This T cell receptor beta chain was captured in a study of cytomegalovirus exposure and HLA in healthy donors. The germline CDR1 and CDR2 sequences are MDHEN and SYDVKM. V was clipped by 3 bases and J by 4 bases; unmatched bases: 2. This CDR3 spans 14 amino acids. For this clone: Its specificity is unknown.

The PCR used 60 Vbeta and 13 Jbeta primers. TCRdb's copy holds only in-frame clones and misses some; the assay was immunoSEQ multiplex PCR. The sample carries 95,000 to 150,000 clones, about 79% recorded once. Study-level points and caveats: Later analysis revealed greater clonal expansion in HLA-associated TCR beta chains than in equally common others. Association with HLA alleles at 0.05 false discovery rate was found for about 17,000 TCR beta sequences in a later analysis. Later analysis demonstrated an association between a missense DCLRE1C variant and TCR beta V- and J-gene trimming. In vitro checks showed that a few CMV-associated chains really do target CMV antigens.

The chain uses TRBV28 and TRBJ1-1; 10 bases align to TRBD1. The sequence was collected from a middle-aged man in good health and CMV-seronegative. Sequencing was done on a sample of PBMCs. The CDR3 region has the DNA TGTGCCAGCAGTTTTGGACAGGGGGTCACTGAAGCTTTCTTT. Protein product: CASSFGQGVTEAFF.